These 30 T cell receptor beta chains came from one sample sequenced in a study of PD-1 blockade in classical Hodgkin lymphoma. Specified time point: cycle 4 day 1 (C4D1), after more than five weeks of nivolumab. After autologous stem cell transplantation all patients relapsed, and prior brentuximab vedotin exposure differed between cohorts. Magnetic negative selection, applied to thawed PBMCs, was used to isolate the CD8+ T cells. Here immunoSEQ multiplex PCR was the method, and the copy in TCRdb shows in-frame clones only, minus some. Of 9,100 or so clones listed, approximately 82% are singletons. Sequenced material: CD8+ T cells from blood, taken before the fourth cycle of nivolumab. Every receptor here comes from a human donor with classical Hodgkin lymphoma.

This chain uses TRBV5-4 with TRBJ2-7; TRBD1 aligns across 9 bases. Germline assignment: CDR1 SGHNT and CDR2 YYREEE (reference sequence). Trimming at V came to 4 bases and at J to 1 base, leaving 3 bases not matched to a gene. This CDR3 is built from 14 residues. For the CDR3, the DNA is TGTGCCAGCAGCCCCGGGACAGGGTCCTACGAGCAGTACTTC. Residues: CASSPGTGSYEQYF.

The chain links TRBV6-5 to TRBJ1-1; 8 nucleotides align to TRBD1. The ends lost 5 bases at V and 8 bases at J; junction bases unmatched: 4. This CDR3 comprises 12 residues. CDR1 and CDR2 from the germline V gene are MNHEY and SVGAGI. DNA of the CDR3: TGTGCCAGCAGTCAGGACAGGGTGGAAGCTTTCTTT. As protein: CASSQDRVEAFF.

The V gene is TRBV6-5, the J gene TRBJ1-1; D gene ambiguous. V was trimmed by 2 bases and J by 2 bases, leaving 6 bases between them. The CDR3 is 13 residues long. Germline V CDR1 and CDR2: MNHEY, SVGAGI. CDR3 sequence: CASSYAENTEAFF. In DNA form, the CDR3 reads TGTGCCAGCAGTTACGCCGAAAACACTGAAGCTTTCTTT.

The CDR3 loop is CSVWGGETDTQYF. The CDR3 nucleotides are TGCAGCGTTTGGGGGGGAGAGACAGATACGCAGTATTTT. The chain recombines TRBV29-1 with TRBJ2-3; 7 bases align to TRBD2. Germline CDR1 SQVTM, CDR2 ANQGSEA. This CDR3 contains 13 residues. J was trimmed by 3 bases and V by 5 bases; bases with no gene match: 5.

This clone has only one observation. The genes are TRBV5-4 and TRBJ2-5; D not resolved. CDR1 and CDR2 (germline): SGHNT, YYREEE (reference sequence). V was cut by 4 bases and J by 2 bases, with 15 bases left in between. The CDR3 is 15 residues long. The CDR3 nucleotides are TGTGCCAGCAGCCCCAAGGTATGGGGTCAAGAGACCCAGTACTTC. Translating gives CASSPKVWGQETQYF.

The J gene is TRBJ1-1, the V gene TRBV19; no definite D call. Trimming stripped 1 base from V and 7 bases from J, with 7 bases between. Germline V CDR1 and CDR2: LNHDA, SQIVND (reference sequence). The CDR3 has 12 residues. CDR3 loop: CASSIGQLEAFF. CDR3 bases: TGTGCCAGTAGTATAGGGCAGCTTGAAGCTTTCTTT.

The chain joins TRBV19 to TRBJ1-1, with TRBD1 identical over 8 bases. The CDR3 sequence is 18 residues long. Germline V CDR1 and CDR2: LNHDA, SQIVND (reference sequence). The V segment lost 6 bases and the J segment 2 bases; nucleotides outside the gene matches: 17. The CDR3 here is CASSTRDRTIFYNTEAFF. In DNA form, the CDR3 reads TGTGCCAGTAGCACGAGGGACAGGACTATATTTTACAACACTGAAGCTTTCTTT.

This CDR3 is CASSQDPGGPYNEQFF. As DNA, the CDR3 is TGCGCCAGCAGCCAAGATCCAGGGGGACCCTACAATGAGCAGTTCTTC. The J gene is TRBJ2-1, the V gene TRBV4-1, with 7 positions matching TRBD1. Germline V CDR1 and CDR2: MGHRA, YSYEKL. J gave up 2 bases and V 0 bases, and 4 bases lay outside the gene matches. CDR3 size: 16 residues.

This chain joins TRBV6-1 and TRBJ2-7; D may be TRBD2 (5 bases). V gave up 1 base and J gave up 6 bases, with 16 bases separating them. The CDR3 loop spans 15 amino acids. The germline V gene has CDR1 MNHNS and CDR2 SASEGT. Here the CDR3 reads CASSEDNGVASEQYF. The CDR3, as DNA: TGTGCCAGCAGTGAAGACAACGGGGTGGCGAGCGAGCAGTACTTC.

The V and J genes are TRBV6-8 and TRBJ1-2, with D possibly matching TRBD1 (5 bases). The CDR3 runs 14 residues. The V gene lost 5 bases and the J gene lost 8 bases, with 18 bases spanning the gap. The germline gives CDR1 MNHGY, CDR2 SAAAGT. The CDR3 spells CASSLVTELRGYTF. CDR3 bases: TGTGCCAGCAGTCTCGTGACAGAACTCCGAGGCTACACCTTC.

This chain joins TRBV2 and TRBJ2-1, with 8 bases lining up with TRBD2. This CDR3 spans 13 amino acids. Germline loops: CDR1 SNHLY, CDR2 FYNNEI. After removal of 6 bases from V and 6 bases from J, the junction contained 4 bases not matched to a gene. The CDR3, as DNA: TGTGCCAGCAGGGCGGGGGGCCTCAATGAGCAGTTCTTC. It specifies CASRAGGLNEQFF.

The V gene is TRBV10-3, the J gene TRBJ1-4, with 12 bases identical to TRBD1. The CDR3 spans 17 residues. With V trimmed by 3 bases and J by 6 bases, 8 bases remained unmatched. The germline V gene encodes CDR1 ENHRY and CDR2 SYGVKD. CDR3 region: CAISEPGQGARHEKLFF. The CDR3 DNA is TGTGCCATCAGTGAACCGGGACAGGGGGCCAGACATGAAAAACTGTTTTTT.

This clone has only a few counts. The chain links TRBV19 to TRBJ1-5; 7 bases map to TRBD1. Trimming removed 7 bases from V and 3 bases from J; junction bases left unmatched: 3. The CDR3 extends over 13 amino acids. Germline V CDR1 and CDR2: LNHDA, SQIVND (reference sequence). CDR3 DNA sequence: TGTGCCAGTACCGACAGGGCCAATCAGCCCCAGCATTTT. It codes for CASTDRANQPQHF.

This rearrangement joins TRBV7-9 to TRBJ1-4, with 9 positions matching TRBD1. From germline, CDR1 is SEHNR and CDR2 FQNEAQ (reference sequence). This CDR3 has 15 residues. V dropped 5 bases and J dropped 5; count of bases not matched to a gene: 6. For the CDR3, the DNA is TGTGCCAGCAGCGATACAGGGGGCGGAAATGAAAAACTGTTTTTT. Protein: CASSDTGGGNEKLFF.

Only one count was recorded for this clone. This rearrangement joins TRBV6-1 to TRBJ1-1; D might be TRBD1 (6 bases). Trimming pared 3 bases from V and 6 bases from J, leaving 11 bases between. Germline V gene data show CDR1 as MNHNS and CDR2 as SASEGT. The CDR3 has 13 residues. This CDR3 is CASSDRGVAEAFF. The CDR3 nucleotides are TGTGCCAGCAGTGACAGGGGAGTGGCTGAAGCTTTCTTT.

The gene calls are TRBV11-2 and TRBJ2-5, with D unresolved. V dropped 3 bases and J dropped 1 base, with 15 bases sitting between them. The V gene's germline CDR1 is SGHAT and CDR2 FQNNGV. This CDR3 has 16 residues. In DNA form, the CDR3 reads TGTGCCAGCAGCTTCCCCCGACTTCCGACCCAAGAGACCCAGTACTTC. As protein: CASSFPRLPTQETQYF.

The rearrangement uses TRBV6-4 and TRBJ2-4; D not certain. This CDR3 spans 14 amino acids. The germline gives CDR1 MRHNA, CDR2 SNTAGT. Trimming took 3 bases from V and 0 from J, leaving 6 bases between them. CDR3 sequence reads: CASSERTAKNIQYF. The DNA of the CDR3 is TGTGCCAGCAGTGAGCGAACAGCCAAAAACATTCAGTACTTC.

The chain joins TRBV21-1 to TRBJ1-3; TRBD1, the D gene given by the table, was not confirmed from the DNA. TRBV21-1 is a recognized pseudogene. There are 18 residues in the CDR3. CDR3 DNA sequence: TGTGCCAGCAGTCCGACAGGGGGCGGGTTGGTATCGGGAAACACCATATATTTT. Translating gives CASSPTGGGLVSGNTIYF.

V and J are TRBV6-5 and TRBJ1-5, with unresolved D. V shed 6 bases and J shed 3 bases, with 15 bases lying between them. Germline assignment: CDR1 MNHEY and CDR2 SVGAGI. CDR3 size: 15 residues. Here the CDR3 DNA reads TGTGCCAGCAGGATTTCGGACGGATCCAATCAGCCCCAGCATTTT. It translates to CASRISDGSNQPQHF.

As DNA, the CDR3 is TGTGCCATCAGTGCGAGTGACAGTGACACCGGGGAGCTGTTTTTT. Amino acid sequence: CAISASDSDTGELFF. The chain recombines TRBV10-3 with TRBJ2-2, with D maybe TRBD1 (5 bases). V gave up 4 bases and J gave up 3 bases, with 12 bases separating them. The CDR3 contains 15 residues. Germline values: CDR1 ENHRY, CDR2 SYGVKD.

This clone was observed once. Written as DNA, the CDR3 is TGTGCCAGCAGCTGGATAGGGGGCAGGGAAAAACTGTTTTTT. Encoded protein: CASSWIGGREKLFF. This chain uses TRBV7-9 with TRBJ1-4, with 7 bases lining up with TRBD1. Germline V gene lookup returns CDR1 SEHNR and CDR2 FQNEAQ (reference sequence). The J segment lost 8 bases and the V segment lost 4 bases, leaving 7 bases of the junction unmatched. The CDR3 spans 14 residues.

The chain combines TRBV6-1 with TRBJ2-7, with a possible D match to TRBD1 (6 bases). Deletions cut 3 bases from V and 2 bases from J, with 11 bases between. CDR3 size: 14 residues. CDR1 MNHNS and CDR2 SASEGT come from the germline V gene. CDR3 loop: CASSDGQLTYEQYF. The DNA of the CDR3 is TGTGCCAGCAGTGATGGACAGTTAACCTACGAGCAGTACTTC.

A note on this clone: At one of its ends the junction is not consistent with the germline gene, which may arise from a read error. This rearrangement joins TRBV5-1 to TRBJ1-6; D remains ambiguous. Germline values: CDR1 SGHRS, CDR2 YFSETQ. This CDR3 has 13 residues. CDR3 loop: CASSLAGNSPLHF. The CDR3 region has the DNA TGCGCCAGCAGTTTGGCGGGTAATTCACCCCTCCACTTT.

V and J are TRBV6-5 and TRBJ1-2, with D maybe TRBD1 (5 bases). The CDR3 is made up of 12 amino acids. V was shortened by 5 bases and J by 14 bases, with 18 bases between the two germline ends. In germline, CDR1 is MNHEY, CDR2 SVGAGI. CDR3 sequence (DNA): TGTGCCAGCAGTCAGCCCTCAGCAGGGATAACCTTC. It is translated as CASSQPSAGITF.

The chain recombines TRBV5-1 with TRBJ2-3; TRBD2 aligns across 14 bases. V shed 5 bases and J 4 bases; nucleotides not matched to a gene: 6. This CDR3 is 16 amino acids long. CDR1 is SGHRS and CDR2 is YFSETQ in the germline V gene. The CDR3 bases are TGCGCCAGCAGTGAAGCGACTAGCGGGGGGGCAGATACGCAGTATTTT. It is translated as CASSEATSGGADTQYF.

This clone was detected once. J is TRBJ2-7 and V is TRBV25-1; perhaps TRBD1 as D (6 bases). The CDR3 length is 15 residues. Germline CDR1 is MGHDK and CDR2 is SYGVNS. V was trimmed by 4 bases and J by 9 bases, leaving 22 bases between them. The CDR3: CASSGTTGFEQGQYF. Here the CDR3 DNA reads TGTGCCAGCAGTGGAACCACAGGGTTCGAGCAGGGGCAGTACTTC.

The rearrangement links TRBV4-1 to TRBJ2-2, with 11 bases aligning to TRBD2. Losses at the gene ends were 3 bases for V and 4 bases for J; bases not matched to a gene: 7. CDR1 is MGHRA and CDR2 is YSYEKL in the germline V gene. This CDR3 spans 17 amino acids. CDR3 sequence reads: CASSQLAGGPGTGELFF. In DNA form, the CDR3 reads TGCGCCAGCAGCCAGTTAGCGGGGGGGCCCGGCACCGGGGAGCTGTTTTTT.

The sample holds one count of this clone. The chain joins TRBV5-5 to TRBJ2-7, with D tentatively TRBD1 or TRBD2 (5 bases each). CDR1 and CDR2 from the germline V gene are SGHKS and YYEKEE (reference sequence). Trimming stripped 4 bases from V and 7 bases from J, with 12 bases between. The CDR3 spans 12 residues. This chain's CDR3 is CASSPGTLEQYF. In DNA form, the CDR3 reads TGTGCCAGCAGCCCAGGGACGTTAGAGCAGTACTTC.

The V call is TRBV4-2, the J call TRBJ2-7, with D maybe TRBD1 (6 bases). CDR3 length equals 15 residues. Deletions cut 1 base from V and 5 bases from J, with 15 bases between. CDR1 and CDR2 from the germline V gene are LGHNA and YNFKEQ. Here the CDR3 DNA reads TGTGCCAGCAGCCAAGTGGCAGGGGAGCCCCACGAGCAGTACTTC. Protein sequence: CASSQVAGEPHEQYF.

The V and J genes are TRBV30 and TRBJ2-1, with D tentatively TRBD2 (5 bases). Per the germline V gene, CDR1 is GTSNPN and CDR2 is SVGIG (reference sequence). CDR3 length: 12 amino acids. Trimming stripped 1 base from V and 9 bases from J, with 10 bases between. The CDR3 region has the DNA TGTGCCTGGAGTGCCGGGGAACTTGAGCAGTTCTTC. As protein: CAWSAGELEQFF.